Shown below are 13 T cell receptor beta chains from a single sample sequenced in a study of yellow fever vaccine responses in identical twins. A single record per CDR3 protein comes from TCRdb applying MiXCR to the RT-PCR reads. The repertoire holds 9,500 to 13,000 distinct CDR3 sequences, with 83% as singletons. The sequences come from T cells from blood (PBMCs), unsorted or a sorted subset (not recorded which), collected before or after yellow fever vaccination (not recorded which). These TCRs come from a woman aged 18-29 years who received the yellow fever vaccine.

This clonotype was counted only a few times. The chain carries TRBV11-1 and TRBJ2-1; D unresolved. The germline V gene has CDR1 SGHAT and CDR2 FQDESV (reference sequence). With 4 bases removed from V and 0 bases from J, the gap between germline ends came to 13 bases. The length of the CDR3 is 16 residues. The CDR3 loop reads CASSSNTGASYNEQFF. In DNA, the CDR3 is TGTGCCAGCAGCTCCAATACGGGTGCCTCCTACAATGAGCAGTTCTTC.

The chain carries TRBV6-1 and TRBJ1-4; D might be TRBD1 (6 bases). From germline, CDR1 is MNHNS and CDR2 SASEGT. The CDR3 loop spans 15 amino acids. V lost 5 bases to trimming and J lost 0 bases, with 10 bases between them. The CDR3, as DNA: TGTGCCAGCAGTCGACAGGAAGCAACTAATGAAAAACTGTTTTTT. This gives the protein CASSRQEATNEKLFF.

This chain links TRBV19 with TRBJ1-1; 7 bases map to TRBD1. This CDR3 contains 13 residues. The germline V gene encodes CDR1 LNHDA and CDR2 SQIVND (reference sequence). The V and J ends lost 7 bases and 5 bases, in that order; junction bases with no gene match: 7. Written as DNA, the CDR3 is TGTGCCAGTAAGAACAGGGGAGCGACTGAAGCTTTCTTT. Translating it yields CASKNRGATEAFF.

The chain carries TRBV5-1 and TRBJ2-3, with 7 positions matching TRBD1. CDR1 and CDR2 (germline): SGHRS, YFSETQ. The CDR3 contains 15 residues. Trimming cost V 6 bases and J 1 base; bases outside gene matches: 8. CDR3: CASTNRGSGTDTQYF. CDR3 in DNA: TGCGCCAGCACCAACAGGGGATCGGGCACAGATACGCAGTATTTT. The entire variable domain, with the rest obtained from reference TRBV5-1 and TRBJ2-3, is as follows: KAGVTQTPRYLIKTRGQQVTLSCSPISGHRSVSWYQQTPGQGLQFLFEYFSETQRNKGNFPGRFSGRQFSNSRSEMNVSTLELGDSALYLCASTNRGSGTDTQYFGPGTRLTVL.

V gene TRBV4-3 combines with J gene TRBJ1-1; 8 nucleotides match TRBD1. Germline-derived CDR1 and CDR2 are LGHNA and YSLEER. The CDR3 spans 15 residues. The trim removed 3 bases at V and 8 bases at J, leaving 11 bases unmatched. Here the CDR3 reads CASSHPGTGVTEAFF. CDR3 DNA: TGCGCCAGCAGCCATCCCGGGACAGGAGTTACCGAAGCTTTCTTT.

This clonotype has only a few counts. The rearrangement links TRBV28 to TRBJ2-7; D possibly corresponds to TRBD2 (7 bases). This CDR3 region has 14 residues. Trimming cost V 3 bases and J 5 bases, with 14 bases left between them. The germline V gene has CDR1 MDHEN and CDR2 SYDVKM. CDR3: CASSFGGGLNEQYV. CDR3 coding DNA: TGTGCCAGCAGTTTTGGGGGGGGCCTGAACGAGCAGTACGTC.

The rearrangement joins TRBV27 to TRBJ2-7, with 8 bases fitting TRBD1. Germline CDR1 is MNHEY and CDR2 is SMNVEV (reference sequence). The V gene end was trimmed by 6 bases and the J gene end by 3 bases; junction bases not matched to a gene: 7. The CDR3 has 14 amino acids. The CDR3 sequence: CASSPGQVDYEQYF. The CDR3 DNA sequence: TGTGCCAGCAGCCCGGGACAGGTAGACTACGAGCAGTACTTC.

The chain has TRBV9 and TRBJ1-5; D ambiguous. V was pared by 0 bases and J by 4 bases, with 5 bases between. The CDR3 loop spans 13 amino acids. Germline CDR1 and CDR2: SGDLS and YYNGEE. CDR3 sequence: CASSVALNQPQHF. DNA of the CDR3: TGTGCCAGCAGCGTAGCCTTAAATCAGCCCCAGCATTTT.

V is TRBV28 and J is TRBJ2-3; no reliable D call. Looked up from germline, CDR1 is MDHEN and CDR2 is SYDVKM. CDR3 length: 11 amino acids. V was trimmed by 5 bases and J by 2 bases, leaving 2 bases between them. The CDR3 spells CASSNTDTQYF. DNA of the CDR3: TGTGCCAGCAGTAACACAGATACGCAGTATTTT. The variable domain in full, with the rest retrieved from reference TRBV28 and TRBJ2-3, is DVKVTQSSRYLVKRTGEKVFLECVQDMDHENMFWYRQDPGLGLRLIYFSYDVKMKEKGDIPEGYSVSREKKERFSLILESASTNQTSMYLCASSNTDTQYFGPGTRLTVL.

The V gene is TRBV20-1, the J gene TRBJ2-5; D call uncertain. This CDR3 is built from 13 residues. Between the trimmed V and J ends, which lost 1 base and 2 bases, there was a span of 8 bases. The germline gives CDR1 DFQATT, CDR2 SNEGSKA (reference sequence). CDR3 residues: CSARVGNQETQYF. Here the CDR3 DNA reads TGCAGTGCTAGAGTAGGAAATCAAGAGACCCAGTACTTC.

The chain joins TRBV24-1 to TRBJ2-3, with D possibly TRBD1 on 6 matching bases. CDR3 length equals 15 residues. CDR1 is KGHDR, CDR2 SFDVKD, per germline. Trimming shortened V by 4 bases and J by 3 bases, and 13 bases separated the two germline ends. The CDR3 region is CATSDRDTRTDTQYF. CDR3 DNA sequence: TGTGCCACCAGTGACCGGGACACTAGAACAGATACGCAGTATTTT.

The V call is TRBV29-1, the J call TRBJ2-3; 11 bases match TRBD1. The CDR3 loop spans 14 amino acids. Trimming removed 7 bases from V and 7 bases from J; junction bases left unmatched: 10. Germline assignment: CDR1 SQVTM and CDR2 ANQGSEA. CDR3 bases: TGCAGCGGCCTTCCGGGACAGGGGGAACATACGCAGTATTTT. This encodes CSGLPGQGEHTQYF.

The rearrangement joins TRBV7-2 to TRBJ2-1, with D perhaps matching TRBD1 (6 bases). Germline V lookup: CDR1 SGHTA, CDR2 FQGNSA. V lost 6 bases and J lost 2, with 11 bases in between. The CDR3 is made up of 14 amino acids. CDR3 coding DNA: TGTGCCAGCAGGACCGGGACACCCTACAATGAGCAGTTCTTC. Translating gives CASRTGTPYNEQFF.